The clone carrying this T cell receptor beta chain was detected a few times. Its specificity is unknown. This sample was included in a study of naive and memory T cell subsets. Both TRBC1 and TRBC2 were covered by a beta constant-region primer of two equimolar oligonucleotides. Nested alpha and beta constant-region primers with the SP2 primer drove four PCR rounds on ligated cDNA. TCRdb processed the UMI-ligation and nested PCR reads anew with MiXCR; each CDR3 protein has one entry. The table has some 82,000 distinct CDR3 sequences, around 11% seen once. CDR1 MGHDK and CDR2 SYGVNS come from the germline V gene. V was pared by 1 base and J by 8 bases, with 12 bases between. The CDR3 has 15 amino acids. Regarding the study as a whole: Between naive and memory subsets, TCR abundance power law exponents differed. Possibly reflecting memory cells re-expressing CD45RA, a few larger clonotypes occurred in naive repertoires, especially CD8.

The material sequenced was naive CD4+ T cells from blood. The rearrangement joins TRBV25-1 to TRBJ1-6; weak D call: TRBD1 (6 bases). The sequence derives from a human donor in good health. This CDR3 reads CASSESRGKYSPLHF. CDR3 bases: TGTGCCAGCAGTGAATCGAGGGGGAAGTATTCACCCCTCCACTTT. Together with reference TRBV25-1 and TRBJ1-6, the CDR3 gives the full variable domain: EADIYQTPRYLVIGTGKKITLECSQTMGHDKMYWYQQDPGMELHLIHYSYGVNSTEKGDLSSESTVSRIRTEHFPLTLESARPSHTSQYLCASSESRGKYSPLHFGNGTRLTVT.